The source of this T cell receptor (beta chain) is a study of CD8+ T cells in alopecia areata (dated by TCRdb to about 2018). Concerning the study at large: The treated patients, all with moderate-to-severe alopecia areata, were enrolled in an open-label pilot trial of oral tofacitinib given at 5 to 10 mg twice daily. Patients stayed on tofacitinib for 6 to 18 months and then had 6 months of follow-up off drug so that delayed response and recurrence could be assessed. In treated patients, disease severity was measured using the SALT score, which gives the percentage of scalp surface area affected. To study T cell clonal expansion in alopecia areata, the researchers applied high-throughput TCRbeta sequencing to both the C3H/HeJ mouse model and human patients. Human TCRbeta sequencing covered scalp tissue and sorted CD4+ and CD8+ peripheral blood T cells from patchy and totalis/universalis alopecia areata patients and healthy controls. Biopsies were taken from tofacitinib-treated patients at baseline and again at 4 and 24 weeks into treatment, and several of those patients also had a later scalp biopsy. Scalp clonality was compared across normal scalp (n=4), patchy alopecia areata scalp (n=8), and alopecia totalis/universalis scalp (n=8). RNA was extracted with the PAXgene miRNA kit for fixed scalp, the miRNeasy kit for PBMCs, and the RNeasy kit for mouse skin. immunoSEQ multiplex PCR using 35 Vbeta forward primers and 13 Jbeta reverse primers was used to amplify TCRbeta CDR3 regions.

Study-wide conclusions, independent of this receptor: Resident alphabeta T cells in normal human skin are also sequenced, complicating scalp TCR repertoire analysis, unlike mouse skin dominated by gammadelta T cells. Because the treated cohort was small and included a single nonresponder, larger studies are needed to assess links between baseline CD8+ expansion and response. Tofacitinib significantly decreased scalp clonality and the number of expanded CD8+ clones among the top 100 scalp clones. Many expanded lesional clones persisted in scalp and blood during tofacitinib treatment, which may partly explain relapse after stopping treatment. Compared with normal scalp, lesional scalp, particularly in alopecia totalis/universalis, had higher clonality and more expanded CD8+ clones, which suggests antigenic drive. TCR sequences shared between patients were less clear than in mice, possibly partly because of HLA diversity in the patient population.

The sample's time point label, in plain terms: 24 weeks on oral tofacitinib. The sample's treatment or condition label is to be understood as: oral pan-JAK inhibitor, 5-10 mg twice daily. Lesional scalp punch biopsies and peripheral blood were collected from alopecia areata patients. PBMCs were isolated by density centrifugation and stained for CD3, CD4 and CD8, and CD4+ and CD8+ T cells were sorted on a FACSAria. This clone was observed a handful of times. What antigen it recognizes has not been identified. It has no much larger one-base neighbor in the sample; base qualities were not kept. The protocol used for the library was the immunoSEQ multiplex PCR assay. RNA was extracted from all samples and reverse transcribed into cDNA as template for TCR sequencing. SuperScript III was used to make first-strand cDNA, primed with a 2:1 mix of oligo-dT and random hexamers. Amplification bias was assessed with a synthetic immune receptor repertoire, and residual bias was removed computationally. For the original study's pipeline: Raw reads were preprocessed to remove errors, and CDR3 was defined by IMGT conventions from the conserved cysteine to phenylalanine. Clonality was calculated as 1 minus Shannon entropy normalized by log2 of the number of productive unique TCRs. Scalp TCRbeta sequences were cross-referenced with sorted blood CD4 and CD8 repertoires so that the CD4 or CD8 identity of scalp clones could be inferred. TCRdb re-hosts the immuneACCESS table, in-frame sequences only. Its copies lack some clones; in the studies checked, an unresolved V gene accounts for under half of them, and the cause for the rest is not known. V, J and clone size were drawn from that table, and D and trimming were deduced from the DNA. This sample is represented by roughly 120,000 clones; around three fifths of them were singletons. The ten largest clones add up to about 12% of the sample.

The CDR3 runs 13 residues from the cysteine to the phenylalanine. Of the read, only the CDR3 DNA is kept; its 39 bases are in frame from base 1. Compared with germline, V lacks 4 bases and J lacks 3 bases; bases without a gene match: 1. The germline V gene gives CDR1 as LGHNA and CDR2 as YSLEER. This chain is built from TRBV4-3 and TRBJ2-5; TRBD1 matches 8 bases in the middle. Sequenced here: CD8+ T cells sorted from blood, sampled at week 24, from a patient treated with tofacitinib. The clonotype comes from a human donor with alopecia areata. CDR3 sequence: CASSLDREETQYF. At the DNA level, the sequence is TGCGCCAGCAGCCTGGACAGGGAAGAGACCCAGTACTTC.